This T cell receptor beta chain was sequenced in a study of shared clonotypes between healthy human individuals. Across the study: The donor group consisted of two women and a few men, aged 18 to 49. The plates for each donor numbered three CD4 naive, three CD4 memory, two CD8 naive and one CD8 memory.

Germline V gene lookup returns CDR1 MGHDK and CDR2 SYGVNS. The CDR3 contains 14 residues. J lost 7 bases, V lost 1 base, and 3 bases had no gene match. Method: immunoSEQ multiplex PCR; TCRdb's copy keeps in-frame clones and lacks some. The table lists 1.5 million to 2.5 million clones, around 96% of them singletons. Only CD45RO-negative cells positively selected for CCR7 counted as naive CD8 cells, so terminally differentiated effector memory CD45RA+ cells were excluded. The donors, healthy adults who were HIV-negative, had experienced no recent acute infections or vaccinations. For this clone: Other DNA variants within this sample encode the same CDR3.

The sequence came from a man aged 18 to 30 in good health. The rearrangement links TRBV25-1 to TRBJ1-5, with 8 nucleotides matching TRBD1. Sequenced input: naive CD8+ T cells sorted from blood. The CDR3 is CASSESGGGQPQHF. As DNA, the CDR3 is TGTGCCAGCAGTGAATCAGGGGGCGGACAGCCCCAGCATTTT.